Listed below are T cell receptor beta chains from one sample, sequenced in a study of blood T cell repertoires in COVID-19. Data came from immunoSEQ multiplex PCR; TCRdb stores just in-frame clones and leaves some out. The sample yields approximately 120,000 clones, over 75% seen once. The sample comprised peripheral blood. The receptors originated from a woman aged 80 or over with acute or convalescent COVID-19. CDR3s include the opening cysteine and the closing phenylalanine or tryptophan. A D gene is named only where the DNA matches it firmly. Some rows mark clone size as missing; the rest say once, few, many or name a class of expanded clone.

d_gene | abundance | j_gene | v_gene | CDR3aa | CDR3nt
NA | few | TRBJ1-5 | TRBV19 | CASSIAGVKDQPQHF | TGTGCCAGTAGTATCGCGGGGGTGAAGGATCAGCCCCAGCATTTT
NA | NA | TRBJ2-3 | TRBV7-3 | CASSLSLTDTQYF | TGTGCCAGCAGCTTATCCCTCACAGATACGCAGTATTTT
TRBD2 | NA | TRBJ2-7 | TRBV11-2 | CASSRWTSGSVEQYF | TGTGCCAGCAGCCGCTGGACTAGCGGGAGTGTCGAGCAGTACTTC
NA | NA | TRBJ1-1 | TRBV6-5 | CASTQAQAGLAFF | TGTGCCAGCACCCAAGCCCAGGCGGGGTTAGCTTTCTTT
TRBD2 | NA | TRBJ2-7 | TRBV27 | CASIATVGGDEQYF | TGTGCCAGCATCGCCACGGTCGGGGGGGACGAGCAGTACTTC
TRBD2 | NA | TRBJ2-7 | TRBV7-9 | CASSYGLANSYEQYF | TGTGCCAGCAGCTATGGACTAGCGAATTCCTACGAGCAGTACTTC
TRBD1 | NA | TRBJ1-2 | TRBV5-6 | CASSLTVQGADYGYTF | TGTGCCAGCAGTCTTACAGTACAGGGGGCAGACTATGGCTACACCTTC
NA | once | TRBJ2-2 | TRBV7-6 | CASSLDGGELFF | TGTGCCAGCAGCTTAGACGGCGGGGAGCTGTTTTTT
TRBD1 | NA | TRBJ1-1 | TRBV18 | CASSPAQGGANTEAFF | TGTGCCAGCTCACCAGCCCAGGGGGGCGCGAACACTGAAGCTTTCTTT
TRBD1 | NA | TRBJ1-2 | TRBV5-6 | CASSPGGQGAYGYTF | TGTGCCAGCAGCCCCGGCGGCCAGGGGGCCTATGGCTACACCTTC
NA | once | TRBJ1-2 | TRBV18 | CASSPGLTGYGYTF | TGTGCCAGCTCCCCAGGGCTCACCGGTTATGGCTACACCTTC
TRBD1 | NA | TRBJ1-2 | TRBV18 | CASSSGQVNYGYTF | TGTGCCAGCTCATCGGGACAGGTTAACTATGGCTACACCTTC
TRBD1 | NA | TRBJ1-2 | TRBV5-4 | CASSAQTGDLYGYTF | TGTGCCAGCAGCGCACAGACAGGGGATTTGTATGGCTACACCTTC
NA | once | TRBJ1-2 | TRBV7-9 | CASSRGSGISGGYGYTF | TGTGCCAGCAGCCGGGGGTCAGGGATTAGTGGTGGTTATGGCTACACCTTC
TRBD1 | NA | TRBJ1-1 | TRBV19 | CASSSTGTSGTEAFF | TGTGCCAGTAGTTCGACAGGGACTTCGGGCACTGAAGCTTTCTTT
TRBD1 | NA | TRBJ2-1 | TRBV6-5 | CASNRDRNYNEQFF | TGTGCCAGCAACCGGGACAGAAACTACAATGAGCAGTTCTTC
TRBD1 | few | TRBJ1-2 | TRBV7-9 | CASSPDRGQGYGYTF | TGTGCCAGCAGCCCAGACAGGGGGCAGGGGTATGGCTACACCTTC
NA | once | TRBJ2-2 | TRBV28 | CASTSTLLTLTGELFF | TGTGCCAGCACCTCAACACTCCTAACACTAACCGGGGAGCTGTTTTTT
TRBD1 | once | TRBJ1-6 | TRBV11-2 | CASSDRGNSPLHF | TGTGCCAGCAGTGACAGGGGTAATTCACCCCTCCACTTT
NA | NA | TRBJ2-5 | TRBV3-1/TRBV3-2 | CASSQSRETQYF | TGTGCCAGCAGCCAGAGTAGAGAGACCCAGTACTTC
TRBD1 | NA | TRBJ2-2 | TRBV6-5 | CASRRQGGSKGELFF | TGTGCCAGCAGGAGACAGGGGGGTTCTAAAGGGGAGCTGTTTTTT
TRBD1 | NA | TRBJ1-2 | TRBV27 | CASSSGQGATYGYTF | TGTGCCAGCAGTTCGGGACAGGGGGCGACCTACGGCTACACCTTC
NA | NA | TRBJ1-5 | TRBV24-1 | CATSVDTYSNQPQHF | TGTGCCACCAGTGTCGACACGTATAGCAATCAGCCCCAGCATTTT
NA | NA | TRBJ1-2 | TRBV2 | CASSEGRDYGYTF | TGTGCCAGCAGTGAAGGCAGGGACTATGGCTACACCTTC
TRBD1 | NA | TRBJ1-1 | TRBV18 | CASSPDRGRITEAFF | TGTGCCAGCTCACCAGACAGGGGGCGTATAACTGAAGCTTTCTTT
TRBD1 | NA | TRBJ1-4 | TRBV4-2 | CASSQDSGQGVSNEKLFF | TGTGCCAGCAGCCAAGATAGCGGACAGGGAGTATCTAATGAAAAACTGTTTTTT
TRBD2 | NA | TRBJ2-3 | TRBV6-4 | CASSDSPAGGYTDTQYF | TGTGCCAGCAGTGACTCGCCAGCGGGGGGTTACACAGATACGCAGTATTTT
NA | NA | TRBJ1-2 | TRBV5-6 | CASSSAGLYGYTF | TGTGCCAGCAGCTCCGCGGGCCTCTATGGCTACACCTTC
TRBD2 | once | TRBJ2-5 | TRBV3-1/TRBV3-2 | CASSQIHSGASQETQYF | TGTGCCAGCAGCCAAATACATAGCGGGGCGTCCCAAGAGACCCAGTACTTC